This T cell receptor (beta chain) was recorded in a study of cytomegalovirus exposure and HLA in healthy donors. Background on the study: Out of approximately 400 genotyped donors, roughly 83% belonged to the Caucasian-associated ancestry cluster.

The primer mix had 60 Vbeta and 13 Jbeta primers. Only in-frame clones appear in the TCRdb table, and some are missing; sequencing was by immunoSEQ multiplex PCR. The sample has 150,000 to 200,000 clones; around 78% are singletons. This clone was picked up a small number of times. Trimming left V 4 bases short and J 5 bases short, with 10 bases between. The germline CDR1 and CDR2 sequences are SQVTM and ANQGSEA. The CDR3 loop spans 12 amino acids. This sequence originates from a man aged 30 to 45 in good health and CMV-seronegative. The rearrangement links TRBV29-1 to TRBJ2-3; a possible D gene is TRBD2 (5 bases). The sample taken for sequencing was PBMCs. CDR3 residues: CSVGEIGDTQYF. The CDR3 DNA reads TGCAGCGTTGGGGAGATTGGAGATACGCAGTATTTT.